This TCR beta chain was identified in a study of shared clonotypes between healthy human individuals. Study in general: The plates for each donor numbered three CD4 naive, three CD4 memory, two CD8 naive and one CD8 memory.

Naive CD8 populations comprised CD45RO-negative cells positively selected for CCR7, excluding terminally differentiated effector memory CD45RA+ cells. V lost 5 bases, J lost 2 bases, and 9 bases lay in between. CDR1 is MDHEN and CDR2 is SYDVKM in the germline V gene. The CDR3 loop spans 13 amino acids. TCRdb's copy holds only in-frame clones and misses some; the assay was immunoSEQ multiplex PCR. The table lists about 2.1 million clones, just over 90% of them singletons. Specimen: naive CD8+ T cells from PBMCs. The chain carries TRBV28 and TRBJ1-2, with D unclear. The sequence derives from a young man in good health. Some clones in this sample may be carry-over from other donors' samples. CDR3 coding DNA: TGTGCCAGCAGTCCGATCAGGAACTATGGCTACACCTTC. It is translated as CASSPIRNYGYTF.